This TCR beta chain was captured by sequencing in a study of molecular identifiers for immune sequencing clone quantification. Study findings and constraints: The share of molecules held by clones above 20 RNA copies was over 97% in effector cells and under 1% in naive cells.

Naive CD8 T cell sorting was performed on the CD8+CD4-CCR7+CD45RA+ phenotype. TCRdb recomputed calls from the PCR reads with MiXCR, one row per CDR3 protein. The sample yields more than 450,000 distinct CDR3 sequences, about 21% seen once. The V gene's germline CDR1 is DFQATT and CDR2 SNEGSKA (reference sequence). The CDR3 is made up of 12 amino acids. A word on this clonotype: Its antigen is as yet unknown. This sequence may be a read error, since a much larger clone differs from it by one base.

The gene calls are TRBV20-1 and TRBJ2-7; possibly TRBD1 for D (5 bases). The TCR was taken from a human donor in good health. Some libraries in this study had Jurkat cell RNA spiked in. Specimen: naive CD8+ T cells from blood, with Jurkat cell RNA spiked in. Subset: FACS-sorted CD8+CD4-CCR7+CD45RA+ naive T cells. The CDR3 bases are TGCAGTGCTGGAGACAGATCTGCGGAGCAGTACTTC. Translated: CSAGDRSAEQYF.